These 7 T cell receptor beta chains came from one sample sequenced in a study of cytomegalovirus exposure and HLA in healthy donors. PCR amplification relied on 60 Vbeta primers (plus 13 Jbeta primers). Profiling relied on immunoSEQ multiplex PCR, and the TCRdb table lists in-frame clones only, not all of them. Of 150,000 to 180,000 clones listed, about 88% were seen once; the top ten hold 2% to 2.5%. Sequencing input: PBMCs. The receptors originated from a woman between 18 and 30 years old in good health and CMV-seronegative.

This chain uses TRBV30 with TRBJ2-7, with 7 bases aligning to TRBD1. The CDR3 spans 14 residues. Per germline, CDR1 GTSNPN and CDR2 SVGIG (reference sequence). The ends lost 4 bases at V and 2 bases at J; junction bases unmatched: 8. CDR3 sequence (DNA): TGTGCCTGGACCACACAGGGGACCCCCTACGAGCAGTACTTC. Amino acid sequence: CAWTTQGTPYEQYF.

V gene TRBV19 combines with J gene TRBJ2-1, with 7 bases matching TRBD2. Per germline, CDR1 LNHDA and CDR2 SQIVND (reference sequence). The CDR3 is made up of 15 amino acids. J gave up 4 bases and V 7 bases, and 10 bases lay outside the gene matches. CDR3 DNA sequence: TGTGCCAGTATCCAACGGGCGGGAGATTACAATGAGCAGTTCTTC. It encodes CASIQRAGDYNEQFF.

The CDR3 nucleotides read TGTGCCAGCAGTCCCACTGACTATGGCTACACCTTC. Residues: CASSPTDYGYTF. The V call is TRBV28, the J call TRBJ1-2; D uncertain. CDR3 length equals 12 residues. Germline lookup yields CDR1 MDHEN and CDR2 SYDVKM. Trimming shortened V by 5 bases and J by 3 bases, and 7 bases separated the two germline ends.

This clone was observed a handful of times. The chain links TRBV7-2 to TRBJ2-3; D is unclear. CDR3 length: 12 amino acids. Trimming stripped 4 bases from V and 0 bases from J, with 2 bases between. In germline, CDR1 is SGHTA, CDR2 FQGNSA. The CDR3 coding sequence is TGTGCCAGCAGCTCTAGCACAGATACGCAGTATTTT. Protein sequence: CASSSSTDTQYF.

V and J are TRBV29-1 and TRBJ2-5, with 7 bases matching TRBD1. This CDR3 spans 11 amino acids. With 4 bases clipped from V and 5 bases from J, the junction kept 1 base outside the gene matches. CDR1 is SQVTM and CDR2 is ANQGSEA in the germline V gene. Here the CDR3 reads CSVGRGETQYF. CDR3 DNA: TGCAGCGTTGGCAGGGGGGAGACCCAGTACTTC.

This rearrangement joins TRBV28 to TRBJ2-7; D is perhaps TRBD1 (5 bases). The CDR3 runs to 12 residues. CDR1 is MDHEN and CDR2 is SYDVKM in the germline V gene. Trimming took off 5 bases at V and 7 bases at J, with 12 bases between the two ends. The CDR3 here is CASSAGLEEQYF. The DNA for the CDR3 is TGTGCCAGCAGTGCAGGGTTGGAAGAGCAGTACTTC.

The table lists this clone with a count of one. Germline is not matched at one junction end, which may reflect a read error. The rearrangement links TRBV7-9 to TRBJ2-7, with TRBD2 matching 8 bases. Per the germline V gene, CDR1 is SEHNR and CDR2 is FQNEAQ (reference sequence). This CDR3 comprises 18 residues. The CDR3 protein is CSSSLVLVGTSISYEQYF. As DNA, the CDR3 is TGTTCCAGCAGCTTAGTGTTGGTCGGGACTAGTATCTCCTACGAGCAGTACTTC.